A selection of T cell receptor beta chains follows, all from one sample in a study of blood T cell repertoires in COVID-19. This table comes from immunoSEQ multiplex PCR, and its TCRdb copy is limited to in-frame clones, with some not included. The table has 200,000 to 250,000 clones, roughly 84% seen once. Material: peripheral blood. These receptors came from a woman of 80 years or more with acute or convalescent COVID-19. Both conserved end residues are part of each CDR3. The D gene is left open where the match is weak. Clone size, where shown, is once, few, many, or a class for clones that have expanded.

d_call: NA; j_call: TRBJ2-7; v_call: TRBV9; clone_size: NA; cdr3_nt: TGTGCCAGCAGCGTAGGGCCCAGCGGCGTGACCTACGAGCAGTACTTC; cdr3_aa: CASSVGPSGVTYEQYF
d_call: NA; j_call: TRBJ1-5; v_call: TRBV2; clone_size: NA; cdr3_nt: TGTGCCAGCAGTCAGGGAAAAGGCAATCAGCCCCAGCATTTT; cdr3_aa: CASSQGKGNQPQHF
d_call: TRBD2; j_call: TRBJ2-1; v_call: TRBV6-5; clone_size: NA; cdr3_nt: TGTGCCAGCTCAAGACTAGCGGGGGGGTATGGTGAGCAGTTCTTC; cdr3_aa: CASSRLAGGYGEQFF
d_call: TRBD2; j_call: TRBJ2-5; v_call: TRBV5-8; clone_size: NA; cdr3_nt: TGTGCCAGCAGCTTGGGACTAGCGGGGGGGGAGACCCAGTACTTC; cdr3_aa: CASSLGLAGGETQYF
d_call: TRBD1; j_call: TRBJ1-6; v_call: TRBV28; clone_size: NA; cdr3_nt: TGTGCCAGCAGTTTAAGCAGGGGGCGGGGTTCACCCCTCCACTTT; cdr3_aa: CASSLSRGRGSPLHF
d_call: NA; j_call: TRBJ1-4; v_call: TRBV7-9; clone_size: NA; cdr3_nt: TGTGCCAGCAGCTGGGCCTTTAATGAAAAACTGTTTTTT; cdr3_aa: CASSWAFNEKLFF
d_call: NA; j_call: TRBJ1-3; v_call: TRBV5-4; clone_size: NA; cdr3_nt: TGTGCCAGCAGCCGCTCTGGAAACACCATATATTTT; cdr3_aa: CASSRSGNTIYF
d_call: NA; j_call: TRBJ2-1; v_call: TRBV7-2; clone_size: once; cdr3_nt: TGTGCCAGCAGCCGGAGACGGTCGTCGGGTAGGTTAGTCTACAATGAGCAGTTCTTC; cdr3_aa: CASSRRRSSGRLVYNEQFF
d_call: NA; j_call: TRBJ1-5; v_call: TRBV18; clone_size: NA; cdr3_nt: TGTGCCAGCTCCCCAGGGGCAGGTAATAGCAATCAGCCCCAGCATTTT; cdr3_aa: CASSPGAGNSNQPQHF
d_call: NA; j_call: TRBJ1-2; v_call: TRBV3-1/TRBV3-2; clone_size: NA; cdr3_nt: TGTGCCAGCAGCCCAGCCGGGATAGTCTATGGCTACACCTTC; cdr3_aa: CASSPAGIVYGYTF
d_call: TRBD1; j_call: TRBJ1-4; v_call: TRBV6-5; clone_size: once; cdr3_nt: TGTGCCAGCACTATACAGGGGTTCGGCGAAAAACTGTTTTTT; cdr3_aa: CASTIQGFGEKLFF
d_call: NA; j_call: TRBJ2-3; v_call: TRBV7-8; clone_size: NA; cdr3_nt: TGTGCCACCCCCGGGGAGGCTGGCGGGGATACGCAGTATTTT; cdr3_aa: CATPGEAGGDTQYF
d_call: NA; j_call: TRBJ1-1; v_call: TRBV19; clone_size: few; cdr3_nt: TGTGCCAGTAGTTGGGGGCAGGGCTACGTAAACACTGAAGCTTTCTTT; cdr3_aa: CASSWGQGYVNTEAFF
d_call: TRBD1; j_call: TRBJ2-2; v_call: TRBV11-2; clone_size: NA; cdr3_nt: TGTGCCAGCAGCCGACTTTGGACAGGGAACACCGGGGAGCTGTTTTTT; cdr3_aa: CASSRLWTGNTGELFF
d_call: TRBD1; j_call: TRBJ2-2; v_call: TRBV13; clone_size: NA; cdr3_nt: TGTGCCAGCAGCCCGAGGACAGGGGCGCACACCGGGGAGCTGTTTTTT; cdr3_aa: CASSPRTGAHTGELFF
d_call: NA; j_call: TRBJ2-1; v_call: TRBV10-3; clone_size: NA; cdr3_nt: TGTGCCATCAGTGAGTCAAGGGGCCAAAGCTCCTACAATGAGCAGTTCTTC; cdr3_aa: CAISESRGQSSYNEQFF
d_call: NA; j_call: TRBJ1-1; v_call: TRBV14; clone_size: NA; cdr3_nt: TGTGCCAGCAGCTCTAGTCGGAACACTGAAGCTTTCTTT; cdr3_aa: CASSSSRNTEAFF
d_call: TRBD1; j_call: TRBJ1-5; v_call: TRBV6-2/TRBV6-3; clone_size: NA; cdr3_nt: TGTGCCAGCAGTTACGCTTCAGGGGGGTCTCAGCCCCAGCATTTT; cdr3_aa: CASSYASGGSQPQHF
d_call: NA; j_call: TRBJ1-4; v_call: TRBV28; clone_size: many; cdr3_nt: TGTGCCAGCAGTTTGAGGAGGAATGAAAAACTGTTTTTT; cdr3_aa: CASSLRRNEKLFF
d_call: NA; j_call: TRBJ1-2; v_call: TRBV28; clone_size: NA; cdr3_nt: TGTGCCAGCACGGCGGCTCTAGGCTATGGCTACACCTTC; cdr3_aa: CASTAALGYGYTF
d_call: NA; j_call: TRBJ2-1; v_call: TRBV7-6; clone_size: NA; cdr3_nt: TGTGCCAGCAGCCGGCTTGGAAGGGGGATGGACAATGAGCAGTTCTTC; cdr3_aa: CASSRLGRGMDNEQFF
d_call: TRBD1; j_call: TRBJ2-7; v_call: TRBV7-9; clone_size: NA; cdr3_nt: TGTGCCAGCAGCCTTAACCCACAGGGGGTAGCGAGCTACGAGCAGTACTTC; cdr3_aa: CASSLNPQGVASYEQYF
d_call: TRBD1; j_call: TRBJ1-2; v_call: TRBV29-1; clone_size: NA; cdr3_nt: TGCAGCGCACACACCGGGACAGGGGGCTTCCCTAGCTATGGCTACACCTTC; cdr3_aa: CSAHTGTGGFPSYGYTF
d_call: NA; j_call: TRBJ1-5; v_call: TRBV19; clone_size: NA; cdr3_nt: TGTGCCAGTAGTATGAATGGTGGGGGGGTAGGGAGCAATCAGCCCCAGCATTTT; cdr3_aa: CASSMNGGGVGSNQPQHF
d_call: NA; j_call: TRBJ1-1; v_call: TRBV28; clone_size: NA; cdr3_nt: TGTGCCAGCAGTTTAGGGGGGTCAGAAGCTTTCTTT; cdr3_aa: CASSLGGSEAFF